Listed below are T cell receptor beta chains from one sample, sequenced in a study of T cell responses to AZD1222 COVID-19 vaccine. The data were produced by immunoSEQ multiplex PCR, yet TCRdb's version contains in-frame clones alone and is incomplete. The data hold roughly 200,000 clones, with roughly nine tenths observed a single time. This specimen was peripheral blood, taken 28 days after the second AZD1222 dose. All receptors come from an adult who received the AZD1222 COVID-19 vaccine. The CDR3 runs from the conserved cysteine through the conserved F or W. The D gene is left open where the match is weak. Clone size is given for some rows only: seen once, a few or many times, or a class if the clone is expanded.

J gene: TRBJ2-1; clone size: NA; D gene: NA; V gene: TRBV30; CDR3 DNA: TGTGCCTGGAGTGGCGGGACAGAAAGCCGCCGGGAGGGAGGGCCCTACAATGAGCAGTTCTTC; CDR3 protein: CAWSGGTESRREGGPYNEQFF
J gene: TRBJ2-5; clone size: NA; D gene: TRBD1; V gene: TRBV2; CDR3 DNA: TGTGCCAGCAGGCCGGGACAGGGGGCCGGGGAGACCCAGTACTTC; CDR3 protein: CASRPGQGAGETQYF
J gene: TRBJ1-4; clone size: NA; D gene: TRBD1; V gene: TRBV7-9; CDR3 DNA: TGTGCCAGCAGCTTAGAGGGGGCATCTAATGAAAAACTGTTTTTT; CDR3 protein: CASSLEGASNEKLFF
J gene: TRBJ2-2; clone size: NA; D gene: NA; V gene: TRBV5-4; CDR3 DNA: TGTGCCAGCAGCTTGGGGTGGGCGGGGGAGCTGTTTTTT; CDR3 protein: CASSLGWAGELFF
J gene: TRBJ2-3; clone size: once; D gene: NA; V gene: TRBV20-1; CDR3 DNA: TGCAGTTTCGGGGCTGATACGCAGTATTTT; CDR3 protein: CSFGADTQYF
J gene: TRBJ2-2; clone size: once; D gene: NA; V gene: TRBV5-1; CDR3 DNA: TGCGCCAGCAGGAGGACGGGCACCGGGGAGCTGTTTTTT; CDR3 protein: CASRRTGTGELFF
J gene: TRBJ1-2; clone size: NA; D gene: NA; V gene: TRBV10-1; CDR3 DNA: TGCGCCAGCAGTGAGTCTACGGCGTGGGGCTACACCTTC; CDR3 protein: CASSESTAWGYTF
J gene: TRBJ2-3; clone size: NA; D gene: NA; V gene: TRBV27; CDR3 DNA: TGTGCCAGCAGTTTATTGACCTCTGGGACCATTGAGTCAGATACGCAGTATTTT; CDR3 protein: CASSLLTSGTIESDTQYF
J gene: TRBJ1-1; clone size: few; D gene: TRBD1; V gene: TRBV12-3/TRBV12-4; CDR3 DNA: TGTGCCAGCACTTCCGACAGGGGCACTGAAGCTTTCTTT; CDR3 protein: CASTSDRGTEAFF
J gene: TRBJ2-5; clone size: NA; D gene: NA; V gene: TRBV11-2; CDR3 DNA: TGTGCCAGCAGCCATATAACCGGGGCGAGGGAGACCCAGTACTTC; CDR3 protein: CASSHITGARETQYF
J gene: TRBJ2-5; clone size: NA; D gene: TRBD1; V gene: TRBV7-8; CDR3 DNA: TGTGCCAGCAGCTCTACAGGGGCCCAAGAGACCCAGTACTTC; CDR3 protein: CASSSTGAQETQYF
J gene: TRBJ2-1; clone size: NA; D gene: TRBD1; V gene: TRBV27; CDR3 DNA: TGTGCCAGCAATCTCGGGACAGGGGACAATGAGCAGTTCTTC; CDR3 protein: CASNLGTGDNEQFF
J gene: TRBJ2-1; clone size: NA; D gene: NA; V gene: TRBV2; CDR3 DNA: TGTGCCAGCAGCGCCCAGACGGGACAAAGTGAGCAGTTCTTC; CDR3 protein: CASSAQTGQSEQFF
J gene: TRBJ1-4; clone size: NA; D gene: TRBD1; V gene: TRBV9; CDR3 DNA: TGTGCCAGCAGGGGACAGGGGCCAACAACTAATGAAAAACTGTTTTTT; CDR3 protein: CASRGQGPTTNEKLFF
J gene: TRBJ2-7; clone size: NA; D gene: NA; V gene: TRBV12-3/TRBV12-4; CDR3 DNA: TGTGCCAGCAGCCTCGGGACGTCCTACGAGCAGTACTTC; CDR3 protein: CASSLGTSYEQYF
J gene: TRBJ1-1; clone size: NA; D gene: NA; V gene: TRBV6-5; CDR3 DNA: TGTGCCAGCAGTTACGTCGGGGCCGAGGGTGAAGCTTTCTTT; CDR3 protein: CASSYVGAEGEAFF
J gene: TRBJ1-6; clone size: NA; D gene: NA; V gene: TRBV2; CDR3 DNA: TGTGCCAGCAGTGAGAAAATACAACCCGTTTATTCACCCCTCCACTTT; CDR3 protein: CASSEKIQPVYSPLHF
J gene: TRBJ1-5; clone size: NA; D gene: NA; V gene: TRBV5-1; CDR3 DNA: TGCGCCAGCAGCCAAGGGGGAGATAGCAATCAGCCCCAGCATTTT; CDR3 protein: CASSQGGDSNQPQHF
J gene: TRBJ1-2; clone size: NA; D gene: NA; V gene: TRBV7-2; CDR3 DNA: TGTGCCAGCAGCTCATTTATGGGGGAAGGAGGCTACACCTTC; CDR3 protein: CASSSFMGEGGYTF
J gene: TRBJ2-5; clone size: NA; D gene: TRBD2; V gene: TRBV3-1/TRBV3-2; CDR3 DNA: TGTGCCAGCAGCCAAGAGAGTGCAAAGGCGGGAGACGAGACCCAGTACTTC; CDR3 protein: CASSQESAKAGDETQYF
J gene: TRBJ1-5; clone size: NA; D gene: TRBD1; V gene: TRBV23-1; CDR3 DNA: TGCGCCAGCAGTCACCCCCGGGACAGGGTTGGCAATCAGCCCCAGCATTTT; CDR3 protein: CASSHPRDRVGNQPQHF
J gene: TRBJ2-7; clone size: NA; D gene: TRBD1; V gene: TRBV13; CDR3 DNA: TGTGCCAGCAGCCGAACAGGGGATTACGAGCAGTACTTC; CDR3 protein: CASSRTGDYEQYF
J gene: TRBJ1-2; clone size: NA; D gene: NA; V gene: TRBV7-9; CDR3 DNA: TGTGCCAGCAGCTTGGACACCTATGGCTACACCTTC; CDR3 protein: CASSLDTYGYTF
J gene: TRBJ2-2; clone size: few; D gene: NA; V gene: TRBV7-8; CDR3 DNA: TGTGCCAGCAGCTGGAGCGGCCTCACCGGGGAGCTGTTTTTT; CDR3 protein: CASSWSGLTGELFF
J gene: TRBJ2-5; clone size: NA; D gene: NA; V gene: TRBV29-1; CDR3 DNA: TGCAGCGCACTTGGGGGGTTCGAGACCCAGTACTTC; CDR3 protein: CSALGGFETQYF
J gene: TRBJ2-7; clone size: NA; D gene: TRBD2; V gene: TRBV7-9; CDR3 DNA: TGTGCCAGTGCGGGTTGGGGGAGGGCCCAGGGCGAGCAGTACTTC; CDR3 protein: CASAGWGRAQGEQYF
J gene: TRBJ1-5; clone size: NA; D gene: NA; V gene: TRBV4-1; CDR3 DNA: TGCGCCAGCAGCCAAAGGAACGATCAGCCCCAGCATTTT; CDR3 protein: CASSQRNDQPQHF
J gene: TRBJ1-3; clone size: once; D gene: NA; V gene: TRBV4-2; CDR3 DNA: TGTGCCAGCAGCCACCAGGGCTCTGGAAACACCATATATTTT; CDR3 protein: CASSHQGSGNTIYF
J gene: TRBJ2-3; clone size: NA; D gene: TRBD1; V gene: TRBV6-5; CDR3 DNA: TGTGCCAGCAGTTCCGGGACAGGGTTCACAGATACGCAGTATTTT; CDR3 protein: CASSSGTGFTDTQYF